The 7 T cell receptor beta chains given below trace back to one sample, sequenced in a study of spatial heterogeneity in lung cancer. Documented time point: sample taken at primary tumor resection. Unsorted whole RNA from tumor, nontumor lung or frozen PBMC underwent sequencing. Each CDR3 protein is one row after TCRdb ran MiXCR on the 5' RACE reads. This table holds tens of thousands of distinct CDR3 sequences, 10% to 15% found once. Sequences were derived from PBMCs, sampled at surgery. These receptors all stem from a male donor with early-stage non-small cell lung cancer.

In its sample, this clonotype was seen a few times. The V and J genes are TRBV5-1 and TRBJ2-5; D might be TRBD1 (6 bases). Germline lookup yields CDR1 SGHRS and CDR2 YFSETQ. V lost 7 bases and J 5 bases, leaving 18 bases between the germline ends. The CDR3 totals 14 residues. The CDR3, as DNA: TGCGCCAGCTCCACATCCGGGACACGGGAGACCCAGTACTTC. Its translation is CASSTSGTRETQYF. Variable domain in full (rest from reference TRBV5-1 and TRBJ2-5): KAGVTQTPRYLIKTRGQQVTLSCSPISGHRSVSWYQQTPGQGLQFLFEYFSETQRNKGNFPGRFSGRQFSNSRSEMNVSTLELGDSALYLCASSTSGTRETQYFGPGTRLLVL.

The V gene is TRBV6-2 or TRBV6-3, the J gene TRBJ1-1; no clear D. CDR1 is MNHEY, CDR2 SVGEGT, per germline. CDR3 length equals 12 residues. The V end lost 6 bases, the J end lost 2 bases, and 7 bases lay between the germline ends. CDR3 nucleotide sequence: TGTGCCAGCAGACAAACCAACACTGAAGCTTTCTTT. Amino acids: CASRQTNTEAFF.

In this sample, this clonotype turned up a few times. This chain uses TRBV27 with TRBJ2-7; the D gene could be TRBD1 or TRBD2 (5 bases each). The V end was cut by 4 bases, the J end by 2 bases, with 12 bases between. The CDR3 runs to 14 residues. The germline V gene has CDR1 MNHEY and CDR2 SMNVEV (reference sequence). Written as DNA, the CDR3 is TGTGCCAGCAGTTACGGGACCGGGGCCTACGAGCAGTACTTC. Protein: CASSYGTGAYEQYF.

V usage is TRBV4-3 and J usage is TRBJ2-2; D may match TRBD1 or TRBD2 (5 bases each). The CDR3 sequence is 17 residues long. Germline V gene lookup returns CDR1 LGHNA and CDR2 YSLEER. Trimming took off 2 bases at V and 5 bases at J, with 18 bases between the two ends. CDR3 sequence: CASSQSWAGSRTGELFF. CDR3 DNA: TGCGCCAGCAGCCAAAGCTGGGCAGGGAGCCGAACCGGGGAGCTGTTTTTT.

The chain joins TRBV5-1 to TRBJ2-7, with 8 bases aligning to TRBD1. CDR1 is SGHRS and CDR2 is YFSETQ in the germline V gene. V lost 1 base and J lost 6; bases outside the gene matches: 6. The CDR3 loop spans 14 amino acids. In DNA, the CDR3 is TGCGCCAGCAGCTTGTTCCAGGGGGCAGGCGAGCAGTACTTC. It translates to CASSLFQGAGEQYF.

This clonotype was detected a few times. The chain uses TRBV29-1 and TRBJ1-4; the D is unclear. The CDR3 consists of 10 residues. Trimming pared 7 bases from V and 8 bases from J, leaving 8 bases between. Per the germline V gene, CDR1 is SQVTM and CDR2 is ANQGSEA. CDR3 DNA sequence: TGCAGCGCTGGAGACGAAAAACTGTTTTTT. This gives the protein CSAGDEKLFF.

The genes are TRBV9 and TRBJ1-1; no reliable D call. The length of the CDR3 is 14 residues. Germline-derived CDR1 and CDR2 are SGDLS and YYNGEE. Trimming removed 3 bases at V and 1 base at J, with 10 bases between. Here the CDR3 reads CASSGALPNTEAFF. DNA of the CDR3: TGTGCCAGCAGCGGGGCACTGCCGAACACTGAAGCTTTCTTT. The variable domain in full, completed from reference TRBV9 and TRBJ1-1, reads DSGVTQTPKHLITATGQRVTLRCSPRSGDLSVYWYQQSLDQGLQFLIQYYNGEERAKGNILERFSAQQFPDLHSELNLSSLELGDSALYFCASSGALPNTEAFFGQGTRLTVV.